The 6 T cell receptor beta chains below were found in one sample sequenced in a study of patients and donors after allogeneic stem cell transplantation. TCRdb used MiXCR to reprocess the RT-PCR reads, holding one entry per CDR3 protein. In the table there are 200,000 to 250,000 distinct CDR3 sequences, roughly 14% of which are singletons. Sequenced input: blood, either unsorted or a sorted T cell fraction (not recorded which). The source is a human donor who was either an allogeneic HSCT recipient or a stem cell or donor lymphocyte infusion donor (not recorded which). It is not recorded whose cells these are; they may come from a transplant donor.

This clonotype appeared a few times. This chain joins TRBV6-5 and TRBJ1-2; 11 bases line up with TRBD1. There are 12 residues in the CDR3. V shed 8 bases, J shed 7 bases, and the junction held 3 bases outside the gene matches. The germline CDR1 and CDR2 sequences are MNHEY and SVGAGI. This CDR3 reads CASVGTGGGYTF. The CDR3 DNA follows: TGTGCCAGCGTAGGGACAGGGGGTGGCTACACCTTC.

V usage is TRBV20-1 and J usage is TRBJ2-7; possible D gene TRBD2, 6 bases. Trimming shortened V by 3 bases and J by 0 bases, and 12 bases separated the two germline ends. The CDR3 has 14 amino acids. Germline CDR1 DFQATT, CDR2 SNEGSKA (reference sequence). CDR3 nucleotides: TGCAGTGCTAGTTCTGGGGGGACCTCCTACGAGCAGTACTTC. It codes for CSASSGGTSYEQYF.

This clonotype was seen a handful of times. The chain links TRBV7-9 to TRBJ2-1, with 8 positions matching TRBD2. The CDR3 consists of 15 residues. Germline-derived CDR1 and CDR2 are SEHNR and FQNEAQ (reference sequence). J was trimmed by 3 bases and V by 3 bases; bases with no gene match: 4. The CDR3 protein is CASSFRLAGYNEQFF. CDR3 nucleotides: TGTGCCAGCAGCTTTCGCCTAGCGGGCTACAATGAGCAGTTCTTC.

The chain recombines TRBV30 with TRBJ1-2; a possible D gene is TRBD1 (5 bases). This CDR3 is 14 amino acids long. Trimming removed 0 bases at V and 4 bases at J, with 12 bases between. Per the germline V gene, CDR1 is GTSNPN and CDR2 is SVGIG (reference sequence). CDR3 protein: CAWSVNPDSYGYTF. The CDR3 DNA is TGTGCCTGGAGTGTAAATCCCGACAGCTATGGCTACACCTTC.

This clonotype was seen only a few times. CDR3 residues: CASSPAGLAVNEQFF. The DNA of the CDR3 is TGTGCCAGCAGTCCAGCGGGACTAGCGGTCAATGAGCAGTTCTTC. The V call is TRBV12-3 or TRBV12-4, the J call TRBJ2-1, with 11 bases aligning to TRBD2. J lost 6 bases, V lost 5 bases, and 6 bases had no gene match. The CDR3 runs 15 residues.

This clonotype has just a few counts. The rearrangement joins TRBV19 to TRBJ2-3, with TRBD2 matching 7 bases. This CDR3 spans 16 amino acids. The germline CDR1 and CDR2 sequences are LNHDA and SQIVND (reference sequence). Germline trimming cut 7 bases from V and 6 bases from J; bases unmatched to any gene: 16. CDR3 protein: CASKLFLASGADTQYF. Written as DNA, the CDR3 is TGTGCCAGTAAACTGTTTCTGGCTAGCGGAGCCGATACGCAGTATTTT. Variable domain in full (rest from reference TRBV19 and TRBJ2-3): DGGITQSPKYLFRKEGQNVTLSCEQNLNHDAMYWYRQDPGQGLRLIYYSQIVNDFQKGDIAEGYSVSREKKESFPLTVTSAQKNPTAFYLCASKLFLASGADTQYFGPGTRLTVL.